One and the same sample provided the 29 T cell receptor beta chains below, sequenced in a study of blood T cell repertoires in COVID-19. The table came from immunoSEQ multiplex PCR; TCRdb's copy has only in-frame clones and leaves some out. The table shows fewer than 95,000 clones, with approximately 75% occurring only once. Sequencing was carried out using peripheral blood. These receptor sequences come from a woman over 75 with acute or convalescent COVID-19.

The CDR3 DNA sequence: TGTGCCAGCAGCTCCCGGGACAGGGCGTATGGCTACACCTTC. Amino acid sequence: CASSSRDRAYGYTF. This sequence joins TRBV6-1 and TRBJ1-2, with 9 nucleotides matching TRBD1. The CDR3 contains 14 residues. CDR1 MNHNS and CDR2 SASEGT come from the germline V gene. Germline trimming cut 6 bases from V and 5 bases from J; bases unmatched to any gene: 7.

The gene calls are TRBV27 and TRBJ2-7; 8 nucleotides align to TRBD1. The CDR3 sequence is 15 residues long. CDR1 and CDR2 from the germline V gene are MNHEY and SMNVEV (reference sequence). Trimming cost V 4 bases and J 3 bases; bases outside gene matches: 8. CDR3 sequence (DNA): TGTGCCAGCAGTTCTTTGGGACAGGTGGTCTACGAGCAGTACTTC. This encodes CASSSLGQVVYEQYF.

This clone was detected many times. V is TRBV30 and J is TRBJ2-7; 7 bases align to TRBD2. CDR3 length: 12 amino acids. V lost 1 base and J lost 5; bases outside the gene matches: 2. CDR1 and CDR2 (germline): GTSNPN, SVGIG (reference sequence). DNA of the CDR3: TGTGCCTGGAGTGGCGGGAGAAACGAGCAGTACTTC. Encoded protein: CAWSGGRNEQYF.

This clone was detected only a few times. The V and J genes are TRBV6-5 and TRBJ1-1, with D unclear. This CDR3 comprises 11 residues. Between the trimmed V and J ends, which lost 11 bases and 3 bases, there was a span of 10 bases. Germline CDR1 and CDR2: MNHEY and SVGAGI. Here the CDR3 reads CAARWDTEAFF. In DNA, the CDR3 is TGTGCCGCGCGGTGGGACACTGAAGCTTTCTTT.

This chain connects TRBV3-1 (or the pseudogene TRBV3-2) to TRBJ1-5; D possibly corresponds to TRBD1 (6 bases). The CDR3 sequence is 17 residues long. With 1 base removed from V and 3 bases from J, the gap between germline ends came to 16 bases. Looked up from germline, CDR1 is LGHDT and CDR2 is YNNKEL (reference sequence). CDR3 amino acids: CASSQGGGPFNNQPQHF. The CDR3, as DNA: TGTGCCAGCAGCCAAGGAGGGGGACCCTTTAACAATCAGCCCCAGCATTTT.

The chain is built from TRBV11-2 and TRBJ2-7, with 9 bases that match TRBD2. CDR3 length: 15 amino acids. With V trimmed by 3 bases and J by 0 bases, 3 bases remained unmatched. Germline loops: CDR1 SGHAT, CDR2 FQNNGV. The CDR3 spells CASSFTSGLSYEQYF. The CDR3 DNA sequence: TGTGCCAGCAGCTTCACTAGCGGGCTCTCCTACGAGCAGTACTTC.

This clone was observed at least ten times. The V gene is TRBV5-6, the J gene TRBJ2-3; possibly TRBD1 for D (6 bases). Germline V gene sequence: CDR1 SGHDT, CDR2 YYEEEE. Trimming took 4 bases from V and 2 from J, leaving 14 bases between them. The CDR3 is 15 amino acids. Written as DNA, the CDR3 is TGTGCCAGCAGCCCATGGACAGCGTACACAGATACGCAGTATTTT. Protein sequence: CASSPWTAYTDTQYF.

This clone was recorded at least ten times. CDR3 sequence: CASSALTTSYNSPLHF. The CDR3 nucleotides are TGTGCCAGCAGCGCCCTGACTACCTCCTATAATTCACCCCTCCACTTT. The chain couples TRBV7-8 to TRBJ1-6; the D is unclear. This CDR3 contains 16 residues. With 5 bases removed from V and 0 bases from J, the gap between germline ends came to 11 bases. Germline values: CDR1 SGHVS, CDR2 FQNEAQ.

This chain joins TRBV6-2 or TRBV6-3 and TRBJ2-1, with 13 bases fitting TRBD2. The CDR3 has 15 residues. V shed 6 bases and J 7 bases; nucleotides not matched to a gene: 6. CDR1 MNHEY and CDR2 SVGEGT come from the germline V gene. CDR3 nucleotide sequence: TGTGCCAGCAGCCGACTAGCGGGGGGCAGGAATGAGCAGTTCTTC. It is translated as CASSRLAGGRNEQFF.

The J gene is TRBJ2-3, the V gene TRBV10-2; 8 bases match TRBD1. The V segment lost 2 bases and the J segment 5 bases; nucleotides outside the gene matches: 6. The CDR3 loop spans 15 amino acids. Germline values: CDR1 WSHSY, CDR2 SAAADI. This CDR3 reads CASSEVDRVRDTQYF. The CDR3 DNA sequence: TGCGCCAGCAGTGAGGTGGACAGGGTCCGAGATACGCAGTATTTT.

This clone was counted only a few times. The chain employs TRBV4-1 and TRBJ1-2; D not resolved. V was cut by 3 bases and J by 4 bases, with 6 bases left in between. The CDR3 consists of 12 residues. CDR1 and CDR2 from the germline V gene are MGHRA and YSYEKL. CDR3 sequence (DNA): TGCGCCAGCAGCCAGCGGGGCTATGGCTACACCTTC. Its translation is CASSQRGYGYTF.

The chain recombines TRBV3-1 (or the pseudogene TRBV3-2) with TRBJ1-6, with D maybe TRBD1 (6 bases). V was trimmed by 6 bases and J by 9 bases, leaving 12 bases between them. In germline, CDR1 is LGHDT, CDR2 YNNKEL (reference sequence). The length of the CDR3 is 13 residues. Here the CDR3 reads CASRKTGISPLHF. The DNA of the CDR3 is TGTGCCAGCAGGAAGACAGGAATTTCACCCCTCCACTTT.

This clone was picked up a small number of times. V gene TRBV20-1 combines with J gene TRBJ1-2; 11 nucleotides agree with TRBD1. The CDR3 contains 15 residues. J was trimmed by 7 bases and V by 3 bases; bases with no gene match: 10. Germline CDR1 reads DFQATT; CDR2 reads SNEGSKA (reference sequence). Written as DNA, the CDR3 is TGCAGTGCTAGTATAGGACAGGGGGCATTGAGTGGCTACACCTTC. Its protein is CSASIGQGALSGYTF.

The V gene is TRBV9, the J gene TRBJ2-5, with 9 bases that match TRBD2. CDR3 length: 14 amino acids. Trimming removed 3 bases from V and 5 bases from J; junction bases left unmatched: 5. Germline V lookup: CDR1 SGDLS, CDR2 YYNGEE. CDR3 sequence reads: CASSGSGGAETQYF. The CDR3 bases are TGTGCCAGCAGCGGTAGCGGGGGTGCCGAGACCCAGTACTTC. The whole variable domain, remainder taken from reference TRBV9 and TRBJ2-5, is DSGVTQTPKHLITATGQRVTLRCSPRSGDLSVYWYQQSLDQGLQFLIQYYNGEERAKGNILERFSAQQFPDLHSELNLSSLELGDSALYFCASSGSGGAETQYFGPGTRLLVL.

This rearrangement joins TRBV10-3 to TRBJ1-5; 12 bases map to TRBD1. V shed 3 bases, J shed 5 bases, and the junction held 5 bases outside the gene matches. The germline gives CDR1 ENHRY, CDR2 SYGVKD. The CDR3 has 16 residues. The CDR3 nucleotides are TGTGCCATCAGTGACCGGGACAGGGGGCTGGATCAGCCCCAGCATTTT. Translation: CAISDRDRGLDQPQHF.

This clone was detected a few times. For the CDR3, the DNA is TGTGCCAGCAGCGGTAGTGGAACTAGCCGCGGGGAGCTGTTTTTT. It is translated as CASSGSGTSRGELFF. The rearrangement joins TRBV9 to TRBJ2-2; D possibly corresponds to TRBD2 (6 bases). The germline CDR1 and CDR2 sequences are SGDLS and YYNGEE. CDR3 size: 15 residues. V was clipped by 3 bases and J by 7 bases, with 16 bases between them.

This clone was observed a handful of times. The V call is TRBV7-2, the J call TRBJ1-2, with TRBD1 matching 12 bases. Germline CDR1 reads SGHTA; CDR2 reads FQGNSA. The CDR3 has 16 amino acids. With V trimmed by 0 bases and J by 8 bases, 7 bases remained unmatched. Here the CDR3 reads CASSLAWGQGAKGYTF. The CDR3 region has the DNA TGTGCCAGCAGCTTAGCGTGGGGACAGGGGGCTAAGGGCTACACCTTC.

The chain joins TRBV28 to TRBJ1-1, with D uncertain. CDR1 is MDHEN, CDR2 SYDVKM, per germline. The CDR3 loop spans 11 amino acids. The V and J ends lost 6 bases and 3 bases respectively, with 5 bases between them. CDR3 sequence: CASRSYTEAFF. In DNA, the CDR3 is TGTGCCAGCAGGTCTTACACTGAAGCTTTCTTT.

This clone was observed a handful of times. The rearrangement joins TRBV6-2 or TRBV6-3 to TRBJ1-5; D gene unclear. V shed 4 bases and J shed 2 bases, with 15 bases lying between them. Germline loops: CDR1 MNHEY, CDR2 SVGEGT. The CDR3 has 16 residues. The CDR3 sequence: CASSWVSGGGNQPQHF. Here the CDR3 DNA reads TGTGCCAGCAGTTGGGTCTCGGGAGGAGGCAATCAGCCCCAGCATTTT.

The J gene is TRBJ1-5, the V gene TRBV19; D might be TRBD1 (6 bases). The CDR3 has 17 residues. The V end was cut by 3 bases, the J end by 5 bases, with 20 bases between. Germline CDR1 is LNHDA and CDR2 is SQIVND (reference sequence). DNA of the CDR3: TGTGCCAGTAGTATCCGCATAACAGGGACAACCGATCAGCCCCAGCATTTT. It translates to CASSIRITGTTDQPQHF.

The chain employs TRBV3-1 (or the pseudogene TRBV3-2) and TRBJ1-2, with D possibly TRBD1 on 6 matching bases. Trimming took off 1 base at V and 0 bases at J, with 18 bases between the two ends. The CDR3 loop spans 18 amino acids. The germline gives CDR1 LGHDT, CDR2 YNNKEL (reference sequence). The CDR3 spells CASSQGEPQGIANYGYTF. As DNA, the CDR3 is TGTGCCAGCAGCCAAGGAGAACCCCAGGGGATAGCTAACTATGGCTACACCTTC.

The chain carries TRBV7-9 and TRBJ1-1; tentatively, D is TRBD1 (5 bases). V lost 6 bases and J 0 bases, leaving 14 bases between the germline ends. The germline gives CDR1 SEHNR, CDR2 FQNEAQ (reference sequence). CDR3 length: 15 amino acids. As DNA, the CDR3 is TGTGCCAGCAGTCACTCGTCGGGGGTGAACACTGAAGCTTTCTTT. Its translation is CASSHSSGVNTEAFF.

The chain carries TRBV7-2 and TRBJ2-7, with TRBD2 identical over 9 bases. Trimming removed 2 bases from V and 2 bases from J; junction bases left unmatched: 1. Germline CDR1 is SGHTA and CDR2 is FQGNSA. The CDR3 consists of 14 residues. For the CDR3, the DNA is TGTGCCAGCAGCTTACAGCGGGGGGCCTACGAGCAGTACTTC. Translated: CASSLQRGAYEQYF. Variable domain in full (rest from reference TRBV7-2 and TRBJ2-7): GAGVSQSPSNKVTEKGKDVELRCDPISGHTALYWYRQSLGQGLEFLIYFQGNSAPDKSGLPSDRFSAERTGGSVSTLTIQRTQQEDSAVYLCASSLQRGAYEQYFGPGTRLTVT.

This clone has more than one count but fewer than ten. The gene calls are TRBV18 and TRBJ2-7; 10 bases line up with TRBD2. V dropped 2 bases and J dropped 3; count of bases not matched to a gene: 1. Germline V gene data show CDR1 as KGHSH and CDR2 as LQKENI. This CDR3 region has 14 residues. The CDR3 protein is CASSPASGSYEQYF. The DNA of the CDR3 is TGTGCCAGCTCACCAGCTAGCGGGAGCTACGAGCAGTACTTC.

The genes are TRBV12-5 and TRBJ1-1, with a weak D call TRBD1 (6 bases). Germline assignment: CDR1 LGHNT and CDR2 FRNRAP. Trimming stripped 3 bases from V and 4 bases from J, with 9 bases between. CDR3 length equals 13 residues. The CDR3 DNA reads TGTGCTAGTGGTTTTTTGGACAGCACTGAAGCTTTCTTT. Encoded protein: CASGFLDSTEAFF.

Written as DNA, the CDR3 is TGTGCCAGCAGCTTAGGTCGGGACAGGGGAGGTTATGGCTACACCTTC. The encoded protein is CASSLGRDRGGYGYTF. The chain carries TRBV7-8 and TRBJ1-2; 10 positions match TRBD1. Losses at the gene ends were 1 base for V and 5 bases for J; bases not matched to a gene: 7. Germline lookup yields CDR1 SGHVS and CDR2 FQNEAQ. The CDR3 is made up of 16 amino acids.

The table lists this clone with a count of one. V and J are TRBV6-6 and TRBJ1-5, with D possibly TRBD1 on 5 matching bases. The CDR3 is 14 amino acids. CDR1 and CDR2 (germline): MNHNY, SVGAGI (reference sequence). V was pared by 5 bases and J by 2 bases, with 10 bases between. CDR3 in DNA: TGTGCCAGCAGTCTCCGGGGGGGCAATCAGCCCCAGCATTTT. Its protein product is CASSLRGGNQPQHF.

The CDR3 loop is CASKKGGADEKLFF. The DNA for the CDR3 is TGTGCCAGCAAAAAAGGGGGCGCAGATGAAAAACTGTTTTTT. The rearrangement joins TRBV27 to TRBJ1-4; TRBD1 aligns across 7 bases. Trimming cost V 7 bases and J 6 bases; bases outside gene matches: 8. The CDR3 covers 14 residues. Germline V gene sequence: CDR1 MNHEY, CDR2 SMNVEV (reference sequence).

The CDR3 here is CASSTGDQETQYF. The CDR3 nucleotides are TGTGCCAGCTCAACAGGGGACCAAGAGACCCAGTACTTC. The chain combines TRBV2 with TRBJ2-5; 7 bases fit TRBD1. This CDR3 is 13 amino acids long. CDR1 is SNHLY, CDR2 FYNNEI, per germline. The V and J ends lost 8 bases and 0 bases, in that order; junction bases with no gene match: 3.